Described below is a single T cell receptor (beta chain) sequence and its context. This sample is drawn from a study of T cells expressing NK-cell markers. From the 5' RACE reads, TCRdb lists one entry per CDR3 protein and no DNA. The listing records roughly 110,000 distinct CDR3 sequences. Sequenced input: blood T cells: a sorted CD56 or NKG2C T cell subset, CD4+ or CD8+ T cells, or bulk PBMC T cells (not recorded which). The TCR comes from a woman between 18 and 69 years old in good health.

The chain's CDR3 is CASSLILAHTGELFF. The chain combines TRBV12-3 or TRBV12-4 with TRBJ2-2; TCRdb reports TRBD2, a call that lacks DNA to check it against. The CDR3 length is 15 residues.